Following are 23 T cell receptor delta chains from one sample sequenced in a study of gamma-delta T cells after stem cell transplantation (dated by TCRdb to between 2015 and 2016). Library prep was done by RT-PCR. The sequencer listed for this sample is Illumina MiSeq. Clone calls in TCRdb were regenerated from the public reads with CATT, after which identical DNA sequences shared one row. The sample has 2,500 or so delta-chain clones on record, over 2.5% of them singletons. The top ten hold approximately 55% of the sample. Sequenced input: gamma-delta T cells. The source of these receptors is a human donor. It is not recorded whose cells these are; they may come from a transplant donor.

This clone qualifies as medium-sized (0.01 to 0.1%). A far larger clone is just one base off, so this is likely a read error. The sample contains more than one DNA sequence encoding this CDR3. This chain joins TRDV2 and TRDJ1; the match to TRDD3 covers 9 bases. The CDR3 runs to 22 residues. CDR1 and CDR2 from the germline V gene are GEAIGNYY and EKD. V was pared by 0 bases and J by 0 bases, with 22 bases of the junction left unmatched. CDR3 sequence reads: CACDTVTPSTGGPPRYTDKLIF. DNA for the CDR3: TGTGCCTGTGACACCGTTACGCCCAGTACTGGGGGACCCCCAAGGTACACCGATAAACTCATCTTT.

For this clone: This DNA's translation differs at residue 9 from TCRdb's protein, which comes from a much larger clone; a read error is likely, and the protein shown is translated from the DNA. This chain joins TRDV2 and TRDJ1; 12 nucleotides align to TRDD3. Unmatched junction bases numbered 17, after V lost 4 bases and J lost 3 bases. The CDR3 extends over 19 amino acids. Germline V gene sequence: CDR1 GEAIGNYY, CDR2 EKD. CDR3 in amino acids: CACDPLLPAGGYESDKLIF. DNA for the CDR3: TGTGCCTGTGATCCGTTACTTCCTGCTGGGGGATACGAATCCGATAAACTCATCTTT.

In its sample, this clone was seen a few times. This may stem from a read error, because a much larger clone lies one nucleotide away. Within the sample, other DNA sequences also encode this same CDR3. The CDR3 loop is CACDTVATGGYTDKLIF. Written as DNA, the CDR3 is TGTGCCTGTGACACGGTTGCAACTGGGGGATACACCGATAAACTCATCTTT. The chain has TRDV2 and TRDJ1, with 10 bases fitting TRDD3. The CDR3 loop spans 17 amino acids. With 1 base clipped from V and 0 bases from J, the junction kept 7 bases outside the gene matches. The germline V gene has CDR1 GEAIGNYY and CDR2 EKD.

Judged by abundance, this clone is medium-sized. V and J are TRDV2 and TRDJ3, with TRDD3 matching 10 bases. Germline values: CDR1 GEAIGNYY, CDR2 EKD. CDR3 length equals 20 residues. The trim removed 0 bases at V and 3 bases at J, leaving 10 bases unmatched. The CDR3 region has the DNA TGTGCCTGTGACACCACCGTACTGGGGGATTTTAACTGGGACACCCGACAGATGTTTTTC. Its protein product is CACDTTVLGDFNWDTRQMFF.

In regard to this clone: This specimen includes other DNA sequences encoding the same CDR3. Here the CDR3 DNA reads TGTGCTCTTGGGGAGCGCACACCTTACTTCCTATTTAAGGAGATCGGCTGGGGGACATCCCCGTACACCGATAAACTCATCTTT. Translating gives CALGERTPYFLFKEIGWGTSPYTDKLIF. This chain joins TRDV1 and TRDJ1, with a tentative D call TRDD3 (8 bases). Trimming pared 3 bases from V and 0 bases from J, leaving 50 bases between. Germline values: CDR1 TSWWSYY, CDR2 QGS. This CDR3 spans 28 amino acids.

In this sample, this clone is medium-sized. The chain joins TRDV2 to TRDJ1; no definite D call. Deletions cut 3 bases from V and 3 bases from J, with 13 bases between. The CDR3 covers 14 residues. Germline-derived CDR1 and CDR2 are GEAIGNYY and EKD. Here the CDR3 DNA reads TGTGCCTGTGACCCCCTTGCCGGCGCCGATAAACTCATCTTT. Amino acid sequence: CACDPLAGADKLIF.

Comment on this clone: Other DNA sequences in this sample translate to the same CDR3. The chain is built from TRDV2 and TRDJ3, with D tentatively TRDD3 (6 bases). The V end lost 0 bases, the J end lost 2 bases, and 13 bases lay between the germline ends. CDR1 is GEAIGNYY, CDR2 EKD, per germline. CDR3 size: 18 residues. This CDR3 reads CACDTVLGPPWDTRQMFF. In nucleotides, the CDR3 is TGTGCCTGTGACACCGTGCTGGGGCCACCCTGGGACACCCGACAGATGTTTTTC.

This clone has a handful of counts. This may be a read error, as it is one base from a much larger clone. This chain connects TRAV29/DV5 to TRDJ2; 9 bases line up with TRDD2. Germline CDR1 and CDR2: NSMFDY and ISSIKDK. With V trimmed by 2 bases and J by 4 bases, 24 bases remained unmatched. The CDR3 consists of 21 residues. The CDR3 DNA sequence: TGTGCAGCAAGGCGGCCTTCCTACGTTACGGAGGTGGCCGGGGCGACAGCACAACTCTTCTTT. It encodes CAARRPSYVTEVAGATAQLFF.

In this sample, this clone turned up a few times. The CDR3 loop is CACDTMAALGDTEGTDKLIF. As DNA, the CDR3 is TGTGCCTGTGACACGATGGCGGCACTGGGGGATACAGAAGGGACCGATAAACTCATCTTT. V and J are TRDV2 and TRDJ1, with 12 bases matching TRDD3. With 1 base clipped from V and 2 bases from J, the junction kept 16 bases outside the gene matches. This CDR3 region has 20 residues. Germline values: CDR1 GEAIGNYY, CDR2 EKD.

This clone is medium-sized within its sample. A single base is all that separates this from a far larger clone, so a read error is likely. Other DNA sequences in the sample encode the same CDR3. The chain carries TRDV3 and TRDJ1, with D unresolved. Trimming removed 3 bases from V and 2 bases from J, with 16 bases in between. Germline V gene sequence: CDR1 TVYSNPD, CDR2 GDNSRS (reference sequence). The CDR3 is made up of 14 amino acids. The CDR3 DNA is TGTGCCTTGGTACCCCCGCGGAATACCGATAAACTCATCTTT. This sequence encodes CALVPPRNTDKLIF.

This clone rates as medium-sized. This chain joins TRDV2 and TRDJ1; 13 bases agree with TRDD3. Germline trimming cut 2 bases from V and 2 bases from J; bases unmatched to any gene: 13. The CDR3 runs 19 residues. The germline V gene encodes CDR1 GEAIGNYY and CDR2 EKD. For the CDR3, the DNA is TGTGCCTGTGACAACCTCGTACTGGGGGATACGCGTATAACCGATAAACTCATCTTT. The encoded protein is CACDNLVLGDTRITDKLIF.

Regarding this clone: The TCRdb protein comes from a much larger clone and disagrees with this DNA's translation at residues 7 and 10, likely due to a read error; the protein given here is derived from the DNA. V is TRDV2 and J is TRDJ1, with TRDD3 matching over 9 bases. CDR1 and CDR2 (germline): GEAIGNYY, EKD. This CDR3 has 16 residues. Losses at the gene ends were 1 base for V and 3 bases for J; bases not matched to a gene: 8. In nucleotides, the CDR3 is TGTGCCTGTGACACTCTAATGGGGGATATTTCCGATAAACTCATCTTT. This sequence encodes CACDTLMGDISDKLIF.

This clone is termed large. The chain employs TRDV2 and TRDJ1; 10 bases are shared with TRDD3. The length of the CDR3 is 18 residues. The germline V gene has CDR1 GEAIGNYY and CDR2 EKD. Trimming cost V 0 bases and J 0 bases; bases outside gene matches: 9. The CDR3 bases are TGTGCCTGTGACACCGTTCCGGGGGGATACGGGGACACCGATAAACTCATCTTT. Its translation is CACDTVPGGYGDTDKLIF.

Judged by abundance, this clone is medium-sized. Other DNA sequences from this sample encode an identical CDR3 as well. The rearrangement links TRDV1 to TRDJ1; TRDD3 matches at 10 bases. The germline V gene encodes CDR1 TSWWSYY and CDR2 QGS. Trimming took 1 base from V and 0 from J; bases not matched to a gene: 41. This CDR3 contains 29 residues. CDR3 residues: CALGEPITDAGFLRIPDWGIPSYTDKLIF. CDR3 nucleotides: TGTGCTCTTGGGGAACCGATTACAGACGCAGGGTTCCTACGGATCCCTGACTGGGGGATCCCATCATACACCGATAAACTCATCTTT.

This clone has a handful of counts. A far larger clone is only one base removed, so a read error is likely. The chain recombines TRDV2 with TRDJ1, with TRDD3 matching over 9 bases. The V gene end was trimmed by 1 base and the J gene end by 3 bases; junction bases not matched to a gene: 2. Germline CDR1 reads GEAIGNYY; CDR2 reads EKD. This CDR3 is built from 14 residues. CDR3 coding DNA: TGTGCCTGTGACACACTGGGGGAAGCCGATAAACTCATCTTT. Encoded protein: CACDTLGEADKLIF.

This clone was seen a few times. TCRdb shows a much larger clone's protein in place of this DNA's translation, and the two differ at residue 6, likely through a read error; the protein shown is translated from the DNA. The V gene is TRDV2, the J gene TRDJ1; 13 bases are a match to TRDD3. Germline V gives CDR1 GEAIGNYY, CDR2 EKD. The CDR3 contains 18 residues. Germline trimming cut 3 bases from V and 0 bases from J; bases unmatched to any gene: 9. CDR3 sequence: CACDGTRLGDTDTDKLIF. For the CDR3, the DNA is TGTGCCTGTGACGGGACCCGACTGGGGGATACGGACACCGATAAACTCATCTTT.

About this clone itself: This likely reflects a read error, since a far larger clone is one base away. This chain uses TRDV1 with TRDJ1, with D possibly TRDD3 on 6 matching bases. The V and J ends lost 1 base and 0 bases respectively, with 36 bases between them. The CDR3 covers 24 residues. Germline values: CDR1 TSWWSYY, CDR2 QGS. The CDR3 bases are TGTGCTCTTGGGGAACCCCTCGGCTTGTGGGACTCTGGGGACCCATCCCCGTACACCGATAAACTCATCTTT. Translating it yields CALGEPLGLWDSGDPSPYTDKLIF.

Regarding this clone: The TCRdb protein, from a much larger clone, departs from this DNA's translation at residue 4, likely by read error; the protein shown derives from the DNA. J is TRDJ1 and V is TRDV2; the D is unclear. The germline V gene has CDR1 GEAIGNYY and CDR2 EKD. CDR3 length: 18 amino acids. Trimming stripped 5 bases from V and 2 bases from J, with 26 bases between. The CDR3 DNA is TGTGCCTGTGGCGCGCTTACAGAAGTTGGTAGTTCTACCGATAAACTCATCTTT. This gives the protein CACGALTEVGSSTDKLIF.

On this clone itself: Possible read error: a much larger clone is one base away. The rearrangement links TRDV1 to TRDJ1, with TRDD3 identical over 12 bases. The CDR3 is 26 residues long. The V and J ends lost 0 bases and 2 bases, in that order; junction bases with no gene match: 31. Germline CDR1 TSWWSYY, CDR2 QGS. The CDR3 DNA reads TGTGCTCTTGGGGAACTAGATTGGATGATTTTCCTACGGGGTAGACTGGGGGATACCGGGACCGATAAACTCATCTTT. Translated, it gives CALGELDWMIFLRGRLGDTGTDKLIF.

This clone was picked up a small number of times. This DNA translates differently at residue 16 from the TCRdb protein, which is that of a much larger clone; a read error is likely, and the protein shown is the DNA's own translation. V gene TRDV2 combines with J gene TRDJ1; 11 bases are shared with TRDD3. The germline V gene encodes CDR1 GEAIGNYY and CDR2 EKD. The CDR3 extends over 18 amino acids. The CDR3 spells CACDTIMVGDTPSDKPIF. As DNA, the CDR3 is TGTGCCTGTGACACCATTATGGTGGGGGATACGCCGTCCGATAAACCCATCTTT.

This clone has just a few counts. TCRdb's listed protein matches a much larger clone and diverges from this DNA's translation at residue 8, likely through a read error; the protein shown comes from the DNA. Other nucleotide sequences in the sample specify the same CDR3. CDR3 sequence reads: CACDTVLRDTLSWDTRQMFF. CDR3 nucleotides: TGTGCCTGTGACACCGTACTGAGGGATACCCTCTCCTGGGACACCCGACAGATGTTTTTC. The V call is TRDV2, the J call TRDJ3; the match to TRDD3 covers 7 bases. Unmatched junction bases numbered 10, after V lost 0 bases and J lost 0 bases. Germline V gives CDR1 GEAIGNYY, CDR2 EKD. The CDR3 has 20 amino acids.

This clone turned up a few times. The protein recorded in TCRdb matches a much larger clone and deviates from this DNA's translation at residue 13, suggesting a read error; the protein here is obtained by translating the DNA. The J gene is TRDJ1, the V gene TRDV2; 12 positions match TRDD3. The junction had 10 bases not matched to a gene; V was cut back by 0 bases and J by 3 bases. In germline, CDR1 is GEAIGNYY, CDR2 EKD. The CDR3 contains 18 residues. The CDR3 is CACDTLRLGDTPSDKLIF. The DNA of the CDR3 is TGTGCCTGTGACACCCTTCGGCTGGGGGATACGCCCTCCGATAAACTCATCTTT.

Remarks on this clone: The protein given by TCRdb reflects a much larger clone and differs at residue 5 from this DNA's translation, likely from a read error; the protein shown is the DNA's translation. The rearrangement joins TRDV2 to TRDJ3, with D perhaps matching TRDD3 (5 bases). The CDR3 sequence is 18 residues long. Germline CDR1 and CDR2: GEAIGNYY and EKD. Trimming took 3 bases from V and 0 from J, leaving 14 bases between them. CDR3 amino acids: CACDAVGPSSWDTRQMFF. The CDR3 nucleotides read TGTGCCTGTGACGCCGTGGGGCCAAGCTCCTGGGACACCCGACAGATGTTTTTC.